A single T cell receptor beta chain is shown here with its context. Its antigen is unknown. The junction does not match germline at one end; this may be a read error. The data are from a study of shared clonotypes between healthy human individuals. Study-wide points: Generation probabilities of non-shared clonotypes were lower (relative to those shared by all four donors). Generally, estimated richness proved larger in naive subsets than it did in memory subsets.

The repertoire was sequenced with immunoSEQ multiplex PCR; TCRdb's copy has only in-frame clones and lacks some. This table holds roughly 2,000,000 clones, 85% to 95% found once. CD45RO negativity and positive selection for CCR7 defined naive CD8 cells, a population that excluded terminally differentiated effector memory CD45RA+ cells. CDR3 length equals 16 residues. Per germline, CDR1 SGDLS and CDR2 YYNGEE. The sequencing input was naive CD8+ T cells sorted from blood. The receptor comes from a young man in good health. This chain joins TRBV9 and TRBJ1-1, with 9 positions matching TRBD1. CDR3: CASSVEGSGQGTEAFF. CDR3 DNA sequence: TGTGCCAGCAGTGTAGAGGGCTCGGGACAGGGTACTGAAGCTTTCTTT. The full variable domain, its missing parts supplied by reference TRBV9 and TRBJ1-1, is DSGVTQTPKHLITATGQRVTLRCSPRSGDLSVYWYQQSLDQGLQFLIQYYNGEERAKGNILERFSAQQFPDLHSELNLSSLELGDSALYFCASSVEGSGQGTEAFFGQGTRLTVV.